Listed here are 25 T cell receptor beta chains from one sample, sequenced in a study of blood T cell repertoires in COVID-19. Generated by immunoSEQ multiplex PCR, the TCRdb table keeps only in-frame clones and is missing some. This table holds 390,000 or so clones, over 80% found once. Input material: PBMCs or T cells enriched from blood (not recorded which). Every receptor here comes from a woman in her forties or fifties who had recovered from COVID-19.

This sequence joins TRBV11-3 and TRBJ2-7; 8 nucleotides align to TRBD1. Germline V gene sequence: CDR1 SGHNT, CDR2 YENEEA. V gave up 0 bases and J gave up 3 bases; unmatched junction bases: 16. The CDR3 is made up of 19 amino acids. The CDR3 sequence: CASSLDRSLVGTGDYEQYF. The CDR3 DNA sequence: TGTGCCAGCAGCTTAGATCGTAGCTTAGTGGGGACAGGAGACTACGAGCAGTACTTC.

Only one count was recorded for this clone. This chain uses TRBV30 with TRBJ2-3; D possibly corresponds to TRBD2 (5 bases). The CDR3 loop spans 12 amino acids. Germline V gene sequence: CDR1 GTSNPN, CDR2 SVGIG (reference sequence). V lost 7 bases and J lost 2, with 10 bases in between. DNA for the CDR3: TGTGCCTCAGCGGAGAACACAGATACGCAGTATTTT. The encoded protein is CASAENTDTQYF.

The rearrangement uses TRBV7-2 and TRBJ2-3, with D possibly matching TRBD2 (6 bases). With 1 base removed from V and 4 bases from J, the gap between germline ends came to 12 bases. Germline V lookup: CDR1 SGHTA, CDR2 FQGNSA. The CDR3 has 15 amino acids. CDR3 in amino acids: CASSLGLANADTQYF. CDR3 sequence (DNA): TGTGCCAGCAGCTTAGGCCTAGCGAACGCAGATACGCAGTATTTT.

The chain links TRBV20-1 to TRBJ1-1, with D maybe TRBD1 (6 bases). The CDR3 loop spans 11 amino acids. V lost 5 bases to trimming and J lost 6 bases, with 10 bases between them. The germline V gene encodes CDR1 DFQATT and CDR2 SNEGSKA (reference sequence). The chain's CDR3 is CSAFPGAEAFF. The DNA for the CDR3 is TGCAGTGCTTTTCCAGGGGCTGAAGCTTTCTTT.

The gene calls are TRBV19 and TRBJ2-7, with TRBD1 identical over 7 bases. CDR3 length equals 14 residues. Germline CDR1 LNHDA, CDR2 SQIVND (reference sequence). Losses at the gene ends were 4 bases for V and 3 bases for J; bases not matched to a gene: 6. The CDR3 spells CASSTITGVYEQYF. For the CDR3, the DNA is TGTGCCAGTAGTACTATAACAGGGGTCTACGAGCAGTACTTC.

This clone was detected only a few times. The chain uses TRBV30 and TRBJ2-2, with 7 bases lining up with TRBD2. Germline CDR1 GTSNPN, CDR2 SVGIG (reference sequence). Trimming removed 0 bases from V and 2 bases from J; junction bases left unmatched: 3. The CDR3 length is 15 residues. CDR3 protein: CAWSVGDYNTGELFF. In DNA form, the CDR3 reads TGTGCCTGGAGTGTAGGGGACTACAACACCGGGGAGCTGTTTTTT.

This chain connects TRBV7-2 to TRBJ1-1; D is ambiguous. This CDR3 has 14 residues. Germline CDR1 is SGHTA and CDR2 is FQGNSA. The V and J ends lost 3 bases and 1 base respectively, with 9 bases between them. In DNA form, the CDR3 reads TGTGCCAGCAGCTTCGGACTCCCGAACACTGAAGCTTTCTTT. This translates into CASSFGLPNTEAFF.

The chain joins TRBV27 to TRBJ1-5, with 7 bases that match TRBD1. V was pared by 4 bases and J by 6 bases, with 3 bases of the junction left unmatched. The CDR3 is made up of 13 amino acids. From germline, CDR1 is MNHEY and CDR2 SMNVEV (reference sequence). DNA of the CDR3: TGTGCCAGCAGTTGGACAGGACTTCAGCCCCAGCATTTT. It encodes CASSWTGLQPQHF.

This chain uses TRBV19 with TRBJ2-1, with 12 bases that match TRBD2. CDR1 is LNHDA and CDR2 is SQIVND in the germline V gene (reference sequence). V shed 3 bases and J 3 bases; nucleotides not matched to a gene: 0. The CDR3 spans 15 residues. This CDR3 reads CASSMTSGSYNEQFF. The CDR3 bases are TGTGCCAGTAGTATGACTAGCGGGAGCTACAATGAGCAGTTCTTC.

This clone was counted a few times. The genes are TRBV19 and TRBJ1-1; TRBD1 aligns across 11 bases. This CDR3 is 15 amino acids long. Losses at the gene ends were 5 bases for V and 5 bases for J; bases not matched to a gene: 7. Germline V gene sequence: CDR1 LNHDA, CDR2 SQIVND (reference sequence). Here the CDR3 reads CASSFRTGGLTEAFF. The CDR3 region has the DNA TGTGCCAGTAGTTTCCGGACAGGGGGCTTGACTGAAGCTTTCTTT.

The CDR3 nucleotides read TGTGCCAGTAGTACCACAAATCAGGGGCCCGGGAGGACCCAGCATTTT. Translation: CASSTTNQGPGRTQHF. V gene TRBV19 combines with J gene TRBJ1-5; TRBD1 might be the D (6 bases). V lost 4 bases and J 11 bases, leaving 24 bases between the germline ends. The CDR3 runs 16 residues. From germline, CDR1 is LNHDA and CDR2 SQIVND (reference sequence).

The V gene is TRBV20-1, the J gene TRBJ2-3; D gene unclear. The CDR3 runs 11 residues. V lost 4 bases and J 1 base, leaving 3 bases between the germline ends. The V gene's germline CDR1 is DFQATT and CDR2 SNEGSKA (reference sequence). CDR3 in DNA: TGCAGTGCTACTCGCACAGATACGCAGTATTTT. Its protein is CSATRTDTQYF.

This clone was picked up a small number of times. The chain employs TRBV7-9 and TRBJ1-2; no clear D. Per the germline V gene, CDR1 is SEHNR and CDR2 is FQNEAQ (reference sequence). V was shortened by 2 bases and J by 7 bases, with 17 bases between the two germline ends. The CDR3 spans 15 residues. The CDR3 DNA reads TGTGCCAGCAGCTTAACCCCCGTCGGGTTCCGTGGCTACACCTTC. It translates to CASSLTPVGFRGYTF.

The V call is TRBV7-3, the J call TRBJ2-7; D possibly corresponds to TRBD2 (6 bases). This CDR3 comprises 13 residues. Germline-derived CDR1 and CDR2 are SGHTA and FQGTGA. Trimming stripped 1 base from V and 3 bases from J, with 7 bases between. The CDR3 region has the DNA TGTGCCAGCAGCTTAATGGGGGGCTACGAGCAGTACTTC. Protein product: CASSLMGGYEQYF.

The V call is TRBV15, the J call TRBJ2-7, with 7 bases fitting TRBD2. J lost 4 bases, V lost 1 base, and 10 bases had no gene match. Germline V gene sequence: CDR1 LNHNV, CDR2 YYDKDF (reference sequence). The CDR3 length is 16 residues. The CDR3 coding sequence is TGTGCCACCAGCAGAGCGGCTGGCGGGAGCGGGTACGAGCAGTACTTC. Translating gives CATSRAAGGSGYEQYF.

The gene calls are TRBV14 and TRBJ1-2; TRBD1 is a possible D gene (5 bases). V was clipped by 5 bases and J by 5 bases, with 18 bases between them. This CDR3 contains 15 residues. Germline CDR1 reads SGHDN; CDR2 reads FVKESK. CDR3 sequence: CASSLGGRGGYGYTF. CDR3 coding DNA: TGTGCCAGCAGCTTGGGAGGACGGGGCGGGTATGGCTACACCTTC.

The chain has TRBV6-5 and TRBJ1-2; 9 bases fit TRBD1. The V gene end was trimmed by 9 bases and the J gene end by 4 bases; junction bases not matched to a gene: 12. The germline CDR1 and CDR2 sequences are MNHEY and SVGAGI. There are 15 residues in the CDR3. Here the CDR3 DNA reads TGTGCCAGTAAGCCACAGGGGGCATATCCCTATGGCTACACCTTC. Amino acids: CASKPQGAYPYGYTF.

This rearrangement joins TRBV5-1 to TRBJ1-2; 7 bases map to TRBD1. Looked up from germline, CDR1 is SGHRS and CDR2 is YFSETQ. Losses at the gene ends were 3 bases for V and 2 bases for J; bases not matched to a gene: 7. The length of the CDR3 is 15 residues. CDR3 residues: CASSSGTDSNYGYTF. Written as DNA, the CDR3 is TGCGCCAGCAGCTCTGGGACAGATTCAAACTATGGCTACACCTTC.

This clone was detected a few times. The chain recombines TRBV6-5 with TRBJ1-1; D perhaps matches TRBD1 (5 bases). Germline CDR1 and CDR2: MNHEY and SVGAGI. The V end was cut by 4 bases, the J end by 3 bases, with 9 bases between. This CDR3 contains 13 residues. The CDR3 loop is CASSWGRDTEAFF. The CDR3 nucleotides read TGTGCCAGCAGTTGGGGCAGGGACACTGAAGCTTTCTTT.

The V call is TRBV20-1, the J call TRBJ1-1; D is perhaps TRBD1 (5 bases). The germline CDR1 and CDR2 sequences are DFQATT and SNEGSKA (reference sequence). CDR3 length: 13 residues. V lost 3 bases, J lost 5 bases, and 13 bases lay in between. For the CDR3, the DNA is TGCAGTGCTAGTTCAGGGTGGAATACTGAAGCTTTCTTT. It yields the protein CSASSGWNTEAFF.

This sequence joins TRBV27 and TRBJ1-1; TRBD1 aligns across 7 bases. CDR3 length: 12 amino acids. CDR1 and CDR2 from the germline V gene are MNHEY and SMNVEV (reference sequence). After removal of 5 bases from V and 11 bases from J, the junction contained 8 bases not matched to a gene. As DNA, the CDR3 is TGTGCCAGCAGTCCCTCAGGGGGAAAGGCTTTCTTT. Protein sequence: CASSPSGGKAFF.

This chain uses TRBV6-5 with TRBJ2-2; 8 nucleotides align to TRBD2. The CDR3 runs 14 residues. Trimming removed 4 bases from V and 5 bases from J; junction bases left unmatched: 3. The germline gives CDR1 MNHEY, CDR2 SVGAGI. The CDR3 DNA reads as TGTGCCAGCAGTTTCGGGGGGGTGACCGGGGAGCTGTTTTTT. This translates into CASSFGGVTGELFF.

This sequence joins TRBV28 and TRBJ2-7; tentatively, D is TRBD1 (5 bases). CDR1 is MDHEN and CDR2 is SYDVKM in the germline V gene. This CDR3 is 15 amino acids long. With 3 bases removed from V and 4 bases from J, the gap between germline ends came to 16 bases. The CDR3 DNA follows: TGTGCCAGCAGTTTCCCACCCCCCAGGGCATACGAGCAGTACTTC. As protein: CASSFPPPRAYEQYF.

J is TRBJ1-1 and V is TRBV6-5, with 9 positions matching TRBD1. Germline CDR1 MNHEY, CDR2 SVGAGI. This CDR3 comprises 14 residues. V was pared by 4 bases and J by 4 bases, with 4 bases of the junction left unmatched. The CDR3 DNA reads TGTGCCAGCAGTTGGACAGGGGAGGGCACTGAAGCTTTCTTT. This sequence encodes CASSWTGEGTEAFF.

The genes are TRBV11-3 and TRBJ1-3; maybe TRBD1 (6 bases). Germline loops: CDR1 SGHNT, CDR2 YENEEA. The CDR3 spans 14 residues. V lost 6 bases and J lost 2, with 11 bases in between. CDR3 loop: CASRGWGPGNTIYF. CDR3 coding DNA: TGTGCCAGCAGGGGTTGGGGGCCTGGAAACACCATATATTTT.